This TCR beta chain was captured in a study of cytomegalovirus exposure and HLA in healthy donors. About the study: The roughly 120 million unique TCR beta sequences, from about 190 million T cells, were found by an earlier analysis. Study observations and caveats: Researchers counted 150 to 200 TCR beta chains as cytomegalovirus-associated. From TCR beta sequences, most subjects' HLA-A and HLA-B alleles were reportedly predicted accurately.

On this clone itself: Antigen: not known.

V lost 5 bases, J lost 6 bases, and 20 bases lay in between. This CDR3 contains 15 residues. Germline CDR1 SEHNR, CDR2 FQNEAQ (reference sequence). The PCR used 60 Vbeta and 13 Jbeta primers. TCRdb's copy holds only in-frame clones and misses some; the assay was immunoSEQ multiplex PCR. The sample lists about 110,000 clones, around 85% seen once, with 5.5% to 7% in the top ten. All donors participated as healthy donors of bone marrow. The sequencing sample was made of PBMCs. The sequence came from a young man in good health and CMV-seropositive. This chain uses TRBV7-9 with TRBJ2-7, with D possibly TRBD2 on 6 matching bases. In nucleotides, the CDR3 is TGTGCCAGCAGCCCCCCGAGTGTCCCCGGGGGCGAGCAGTACTTC. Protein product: CASSPPSVPGGEQYF.